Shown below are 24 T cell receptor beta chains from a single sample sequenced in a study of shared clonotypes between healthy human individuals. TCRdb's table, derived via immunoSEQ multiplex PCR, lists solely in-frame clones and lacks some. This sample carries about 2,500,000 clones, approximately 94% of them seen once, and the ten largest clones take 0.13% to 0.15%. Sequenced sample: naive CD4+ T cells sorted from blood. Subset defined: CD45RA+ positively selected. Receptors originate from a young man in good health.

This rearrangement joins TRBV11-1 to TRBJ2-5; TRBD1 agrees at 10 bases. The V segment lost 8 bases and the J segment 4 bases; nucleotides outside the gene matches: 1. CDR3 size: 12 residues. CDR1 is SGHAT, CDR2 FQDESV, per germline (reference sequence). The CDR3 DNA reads TGTGCCAGCCGGGACAGGGGAGAGACCCAGTACTTC. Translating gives CASRDRGETQYF.

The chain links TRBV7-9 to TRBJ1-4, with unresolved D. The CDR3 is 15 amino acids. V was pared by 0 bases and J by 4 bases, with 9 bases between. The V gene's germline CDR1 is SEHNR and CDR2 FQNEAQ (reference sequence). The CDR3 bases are TGTGCCAGCAGCTTAGCAGGGTTCGATAATGAAAAACTGTTTTTT. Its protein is CASSLAGFDNEKLFF.

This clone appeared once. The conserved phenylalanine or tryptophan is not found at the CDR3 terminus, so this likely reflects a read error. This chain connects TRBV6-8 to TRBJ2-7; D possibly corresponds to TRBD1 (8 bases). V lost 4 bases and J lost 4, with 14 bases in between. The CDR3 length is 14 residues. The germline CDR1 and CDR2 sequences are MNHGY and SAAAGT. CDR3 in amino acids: CASSSEQGGYEQYL. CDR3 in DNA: TGTGCCAGCAGTTCGGAACAGGGGGGGTACGAGCAGTACCTC.

Written as DNA, the CDR3 is TGTGCCAGCAGCGTAGGGTCTACCCTACAGACCCAGTACTTC. Translated: CASSVGSTLQTQYF. The chain recombines TRBV9 with TRBJ2-5; D call uncertain. From germline, CDR1 is SGDLS and CDR2 YYNGEE. Trimming removed 0 bases from V and 6 bases from J, with 12 bases in between. This CDR3 is built from 14 residues.

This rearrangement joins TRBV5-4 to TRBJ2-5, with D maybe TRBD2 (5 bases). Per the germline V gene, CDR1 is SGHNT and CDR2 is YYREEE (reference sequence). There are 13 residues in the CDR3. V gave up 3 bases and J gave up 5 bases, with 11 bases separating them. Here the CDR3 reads CASSSAGVETQYF. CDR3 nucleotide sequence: TGTGCCAGCAGCTCGGCGGGTGTGGAGACCCAGTACTTC. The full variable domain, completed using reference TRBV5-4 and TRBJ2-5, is ETGVTQSPTHLIKTRGQQVTLRCSSQSGHNTVSWYQQALGQGPQFIFQYYREEENGRGNFPPRFSGLQFPNYSSELNVNALELDDSALYLCASSSAGVETQYFGPGTRLLVL.

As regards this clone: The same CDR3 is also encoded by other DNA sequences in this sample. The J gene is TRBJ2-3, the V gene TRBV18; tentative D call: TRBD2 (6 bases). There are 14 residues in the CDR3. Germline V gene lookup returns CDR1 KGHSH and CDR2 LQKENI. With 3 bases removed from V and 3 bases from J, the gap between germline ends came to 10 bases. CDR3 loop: CASSPLTRTDTQYF. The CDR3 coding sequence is TGTGCCAGCTCACCCTTGACTAGGACAGATACGCAGTATTTT.

This CDR3 reads CASSPLLRDGFSYEQYF. CDR3 coding DNA: TGTGCCAGCTCACCATTGCTTAGGGACGGATTCTCCTACGAGCAGTACTTC. This chain links TRBV18 with TRBJ2-7, with D perhaps given as TRBD1 or TRBD2 (5 bases each). V gave up 2 bases and J gave up 0 bases, with 17 bases separating them. This CDR3 region has 17 residues. Germline V gene data show CDR1 as KGHSH and CDR2 as LQKENI.

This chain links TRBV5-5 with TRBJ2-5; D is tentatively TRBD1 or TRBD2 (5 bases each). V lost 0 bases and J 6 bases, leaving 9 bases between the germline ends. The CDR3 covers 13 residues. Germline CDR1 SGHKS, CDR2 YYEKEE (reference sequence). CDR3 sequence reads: CASSLGGAKTQYF. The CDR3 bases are TGTGCCAGCAGCTTGGGAGGGGCTAAGACCCAGTACTTC.

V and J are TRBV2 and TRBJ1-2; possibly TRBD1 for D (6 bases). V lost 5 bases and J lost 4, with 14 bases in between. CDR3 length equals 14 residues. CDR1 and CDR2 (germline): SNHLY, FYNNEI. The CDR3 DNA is TGTGCCAGCAGTACAGGGAGGTATTCCTATGGCTACACCTTC. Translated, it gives CASSTGRYSYGYTF. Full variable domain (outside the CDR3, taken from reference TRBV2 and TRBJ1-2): EPEVTQTPSHQVTQMGQEVILRCVPISNHLYFYWYRQILGQKVEFLVSFYNNEISEKSEIFDDQFSVERPDGSNFTLKIRSTKLEDSAMYFCASSTGRYSYGYTFGSGTRLTVV.

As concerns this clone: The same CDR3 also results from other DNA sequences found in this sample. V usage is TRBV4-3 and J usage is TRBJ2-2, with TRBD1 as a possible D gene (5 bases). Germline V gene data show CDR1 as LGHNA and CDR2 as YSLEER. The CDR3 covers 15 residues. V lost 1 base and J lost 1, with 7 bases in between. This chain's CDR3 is CASSQGQGNTGELFF. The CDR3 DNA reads TGCGCCAGCAGCCAAGGGCAGGGGAACACCGGGGAGCTGTTTTTT.

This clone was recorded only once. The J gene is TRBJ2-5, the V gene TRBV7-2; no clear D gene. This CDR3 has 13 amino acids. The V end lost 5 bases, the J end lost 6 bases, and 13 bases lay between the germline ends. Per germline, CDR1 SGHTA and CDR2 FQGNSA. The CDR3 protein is CASSQTRSQTQYF. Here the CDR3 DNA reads TGTGCCAGCAGCCAAACGAGGAGTCAGACCCAGTACTTC.

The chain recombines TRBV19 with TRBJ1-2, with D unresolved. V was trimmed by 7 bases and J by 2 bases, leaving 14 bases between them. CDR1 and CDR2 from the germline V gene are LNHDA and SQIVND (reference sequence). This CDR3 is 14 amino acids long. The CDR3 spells CASKTQGLNYGYTF. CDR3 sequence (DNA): TGTGCCAGTAAAACCCAAGGACTCAACTATGGCTACACCTTC.

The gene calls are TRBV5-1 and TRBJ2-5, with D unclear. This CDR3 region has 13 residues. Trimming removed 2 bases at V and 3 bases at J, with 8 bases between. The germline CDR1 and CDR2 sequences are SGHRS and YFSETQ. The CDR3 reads CASSFGVEETQYF. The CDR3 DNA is TGCGCCAGCAGCTTTGGGGTGGAAGAGACCCAGTACTTC.

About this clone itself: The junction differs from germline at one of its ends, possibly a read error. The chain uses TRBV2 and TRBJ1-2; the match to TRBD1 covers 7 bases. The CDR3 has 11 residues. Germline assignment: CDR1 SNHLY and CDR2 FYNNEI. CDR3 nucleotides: TGTGCCAGCGTCCGGGACAGCCTAGCAGCCTTC. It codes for CASVRDSLAAF.

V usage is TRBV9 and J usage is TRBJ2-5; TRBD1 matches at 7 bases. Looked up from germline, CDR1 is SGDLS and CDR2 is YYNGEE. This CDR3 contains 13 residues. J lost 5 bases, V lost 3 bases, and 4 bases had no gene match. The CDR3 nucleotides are TGTGCCAGCAGCGGACAGGGAAGCGAGACCCAGTACTTC. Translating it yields CASSGQGSETQYF.

The CDR3 spells CASLARRGGPHEQFF. As DNA, the CDR3 is TGTGCCAGCTTAGCACGGCGGGGGGGGCCCCATGAGCAGTTCTTC. V and J are TRBV11-2 and TRBJ2-1, with 9 positions matching TRBD2. The CDR3 loop spans 15 amino acids. Germline V lookup: CDR1 SGHAT, CDR2 FQNNGV. Trimming took 8 bases from V and 8 from J; bases not matched to a gene: 13.

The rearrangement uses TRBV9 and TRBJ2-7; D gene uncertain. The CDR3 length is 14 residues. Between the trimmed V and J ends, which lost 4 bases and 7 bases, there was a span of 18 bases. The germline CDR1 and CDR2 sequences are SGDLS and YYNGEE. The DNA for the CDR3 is TGTGCCAGCAGCCGAAGCATGACCTGGGATGAGCAGTACTTC. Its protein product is CASSRSMTWDEQYF.

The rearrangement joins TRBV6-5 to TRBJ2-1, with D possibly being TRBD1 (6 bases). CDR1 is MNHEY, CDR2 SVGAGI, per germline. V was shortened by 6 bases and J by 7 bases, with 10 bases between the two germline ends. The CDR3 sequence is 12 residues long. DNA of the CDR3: TGTGCCAGCAGGATGACAGGTAATGAGCAGTTCTTC. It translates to CASRMTGNEQFF.

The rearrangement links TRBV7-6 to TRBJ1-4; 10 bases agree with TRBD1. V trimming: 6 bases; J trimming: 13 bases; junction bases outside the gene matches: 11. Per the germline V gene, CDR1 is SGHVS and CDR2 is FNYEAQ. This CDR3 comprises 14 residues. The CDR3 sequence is CASSQDRGLGRLFF. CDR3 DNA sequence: TGTGCCAGCAGTCAAGACAGGGGGCTCGGGAGACTGTTTTTT.

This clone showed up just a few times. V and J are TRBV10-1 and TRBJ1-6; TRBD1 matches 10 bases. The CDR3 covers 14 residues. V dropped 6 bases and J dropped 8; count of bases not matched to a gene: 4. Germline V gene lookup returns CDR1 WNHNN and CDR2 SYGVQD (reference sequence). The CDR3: CASRAGTGDSPLHF. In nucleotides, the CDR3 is TGCGCCAGCAGGGCTGGGACAGGGGATTCACCCCTCCACTTT.

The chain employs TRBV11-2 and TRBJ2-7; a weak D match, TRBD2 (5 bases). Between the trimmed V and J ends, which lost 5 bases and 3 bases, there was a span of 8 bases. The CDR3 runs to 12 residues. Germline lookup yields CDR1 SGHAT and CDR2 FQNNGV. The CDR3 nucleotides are TGTGCCAGCAGCCCCCGGGGCTACGAGCAGTACTTC. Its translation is CASSPRGYEQYF.

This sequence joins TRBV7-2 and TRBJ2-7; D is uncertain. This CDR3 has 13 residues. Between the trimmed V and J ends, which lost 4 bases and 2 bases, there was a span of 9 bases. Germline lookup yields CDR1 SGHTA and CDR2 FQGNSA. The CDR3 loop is CASSSPLAYEQYF. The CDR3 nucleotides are TGTGCCAGCAGCTCCCCCCTAGCCTACGAGCAGTACTTC.

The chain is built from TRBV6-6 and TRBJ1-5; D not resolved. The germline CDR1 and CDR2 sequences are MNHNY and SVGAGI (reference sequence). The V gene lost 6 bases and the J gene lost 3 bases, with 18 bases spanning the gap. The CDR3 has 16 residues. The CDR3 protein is CASSLDGGGSNQPQHF. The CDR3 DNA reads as TGTGCCAGCAGCCTCGACGGCGGCGGGTCCAATCAGCCCCAGCATTTT.

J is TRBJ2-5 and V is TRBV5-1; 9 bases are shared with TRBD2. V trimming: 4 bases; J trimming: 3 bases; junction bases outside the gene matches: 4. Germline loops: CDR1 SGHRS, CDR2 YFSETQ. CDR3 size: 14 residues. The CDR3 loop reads CASSTGLAKETQYF. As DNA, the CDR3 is TGCGCCAGCAGCACCGGACTAGCGAAAGAGACCCAGTACTTC.